The 5 T cell receptor beta chains below come from one sample, sequenced in a study of T cell repertoires in cytomegalovirus infection (dated by TCRdb to the late 2010s). Sequencing took place on an Illumina HiSeq 1500. The raw public data were reprocessed by TCRdb itself: fastp quality trimming at Q25, MiXCR clonotype calling, in-frame beta chains only. Duplicate CDR3 protein sequences are folded into a single record with the most common DNA and genes. In this sample the table shows roughly 720,000 distinct CDR3 sequences, 35% of which occur a single time. The leading ten clones occupy 2.8% of the sample. The sequenced sample was PBMCs. All receptors derive from a human donor in good health (CMV status not recorded). Some clones in this sample may be carry-over from other donors' samples.

CDR3 protein: CASSHSPDGKSRQETQYF. The CDR3 DNA reads as TGTGCCAGCAGCCATTCCCCCGACGGAAAGTCGCGCCAAGAGACCCAGTACTTC. The chain links TRBV7-8 to TRBJ2-5; D is unresolved. V was shortened by 5 bases and J by 1 base, with 23 bases between the two germline ends. CDR3 size: 18 residues. Germline V CDR1 and CDR2: SGHVS, FQNEAQ.

This rearrangement joins TRBV27 to TRBJ2-3; TRBD2 agrees at 7 bases. In germline, CDR1 is MNHEY, CDR2 SMNVEV (reference sequence). J was trimmed by 3 bases and V by 3 bases; bases with no gene match: 6. This CDR3 contains 15 residues. The CDR3 protein is CASSLMASGTDTQYF. The DNA for the CDR3 is TGTGCCAGCAGTTTGATGGCTAGCGGAACAGATACGCAGTATTTT.

This clonotype came up many times. The DNA for the CDR3 is TGTGCCAGCAGGCGGGACAACTCCTACGAGCAGTACTTC. It encodes CASRRDNSYEQYF. The V gene is TRBV6-1, the J gene TRBJ2-7; D may correspond to TRBD1 or TRBD2 (6 bases each). V was pared by 6 bases and J by 0 bases, with 9 bases between. This CDR3 region has 13 residues. Per the germline V gene, CDR1 is MNHNS and CDR2 is SASEGT.

Notes on this clonotype: One base away lies a much larger clone, so this may be a sequencing read error. The conserved phenylalanine or tryptophan is not found at the CDR3 terminus, so this likely reflects a read error. The chain links TRBV28 to TRBJ1-2; D not certain. The germline V gene has CDR1 MDHEN and CDR2 SYDVKM. The CDR3 is 13 residues long. V was clipped by 8 bases and J by 4 bases, with 14 bases between them. CDR3 sequence reads: CASLEGAGYGYTL. DNA for the CDR3: TGTGCCAGCCTTGAGGGCGCAGGCTATGGCTACACCTTA.

This chain links TRBV20-1 with TRBJ2-3; 11 bases agree with TRBD2. Germline V lookup: CDR1 DFQATT, CDR2 SNEGSKA (reference sequence). The CDR3 has 16 residues. Trimming cost V 4 bases and J 4 bases; bases outside gene matches: 10. The CDR3 is CSATRSSGGSADTQYF. In nucleotides, the CDR3 is TGCAGTGCTACCCGATCTAGCGGGGGGTCGGCAGATACGCAGTATTTT.